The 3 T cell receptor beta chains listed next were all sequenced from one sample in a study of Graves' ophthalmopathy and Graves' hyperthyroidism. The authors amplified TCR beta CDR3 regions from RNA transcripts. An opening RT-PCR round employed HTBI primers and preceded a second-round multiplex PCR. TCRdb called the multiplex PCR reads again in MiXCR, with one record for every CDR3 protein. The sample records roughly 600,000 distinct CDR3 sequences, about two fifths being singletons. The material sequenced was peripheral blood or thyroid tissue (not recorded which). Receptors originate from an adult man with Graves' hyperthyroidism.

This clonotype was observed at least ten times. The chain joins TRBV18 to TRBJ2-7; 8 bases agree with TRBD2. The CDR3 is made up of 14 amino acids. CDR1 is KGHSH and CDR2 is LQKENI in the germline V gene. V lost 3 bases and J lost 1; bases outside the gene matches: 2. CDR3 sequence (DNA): TGTGCCAGCTCACCGACTAGCGCTTCCTACGAGCAGTACTTC. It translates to CASSPTSASYEQYF.

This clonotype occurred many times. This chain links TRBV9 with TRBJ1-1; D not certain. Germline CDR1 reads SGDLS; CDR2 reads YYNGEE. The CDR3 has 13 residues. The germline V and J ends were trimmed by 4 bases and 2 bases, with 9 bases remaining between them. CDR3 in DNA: TGTGCCAGCAGCCCTCTAAAAAACACTGAAGCTTTCTTT. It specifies CASSPLKNTEAFF. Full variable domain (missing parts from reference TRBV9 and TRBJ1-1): DSGVTQTPKHLITATGQRVTLRCSPRSGDLSVYWYQQSLDQGLQFLIQYYNGEERAKGNILERFSAQQFPDLHSELNLSSLELGDSALYFCASSPLKNTEAFFGQGTRLTVV.

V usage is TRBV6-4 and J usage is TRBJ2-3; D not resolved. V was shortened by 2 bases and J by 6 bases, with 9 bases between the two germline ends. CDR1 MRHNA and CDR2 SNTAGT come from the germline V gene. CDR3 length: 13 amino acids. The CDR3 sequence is CASSDDLADTQYF. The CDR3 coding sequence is TGTGCCAGCAGTGACGACCTTGCGGATACGCAGTATTTT.